Listed below are T cell receptor beta chains from one sample, sequenced in a study of regulatory T cells in long-lasting Graves disease. TCRdb itself ran the multiplex PCR reads through MiXCR, one entry per CDR3 protein. The sample holds about 450,000 distinct CDR3 sequences, less than 15% seen once. The sample was also linked to a second study, of T cells in Graves' hyperthyroidism and ophthalmopathy.

The source was peripheral blood mononuclear cells (PBMCs), collected at new diagnosis, from a patient treated with antithyroid drugs. These receptors were taken from a woman aged 45-65 years with Graves disease. Each CDR3 is given with its conserved first and last residue. Each record gives: D gene, clone size, J gene, V gene, CDR3 DNA, CDR3 protein. The D gene is left open where the match is weak. Only part of the rows carry a size: once, few, many, or a class if the clone is expanded.

d_gene: NA; abundance: NA; j_gene: TRBJ2-7; v_gene: TRBV5-1; CDR3nt: TGCGCCAGCAGCTTGGATGCTGGACAGAGGTACGAGCAGTACTTC; CDR3aa: CASSLDAGQRYEQYF
d_gene: NA; abundance: NA; j_gene: TRBJ1-1; v_gene: TRBV5-1; CDR3nt: TGCGCCAGCAGCTTGGCTTATCAGGAGACTCATGAAGCTTTCTTT; CDR3aa: CASSLAYQETHEAFF
d_gene: NA; abundance: many; j_gene: TRBJ1-4; v_gene: TRBV6-2/TRBV6-3; CDR3nt: TGTGCCAGCAGTTACTCGGGGAATAATGAAAAACTGTTTTTT; CDR3aa: CASSYSGNNEKLFF
d_gene: TRBD1; abundance: few; j_gene: TRBJ2-1; v_gene: TRBV6-2/TRBV6-3; CDR3nt: TGTGCCAGCAGTTACTCGGGGACAGGCCAGCAGTTCTTC; CDR3aa: CASSYSGTGQQFF
d_gene: NA; abundance: many; j_gene: TRBJ2-1; v_gene: TRBV12-3/TRBV12-4; CDR3nt: TGTGCCAGCAGTTTTCTACAGGGACTCAATGAGCAGTTCTTC; CDR3aa: CASSFLQGLNEQFF
d_gene: TRBD2; abundance: few; j_gene: TRBJ2-1; v_gene: TRBV12-3/TRBV12-4; CDR3nt: TGTGCCAGCAATCGGCGGGAGGATCTATACAATGAGCAGTTCTTC; CDR3aa: CASNRREDLYNEQFF
d_gene: NA; abundance: few; j_gene: TRBJ2-1; v_gene: TRBV7-9; CDR3nt: TGTGCCAGCAGCTTAGTCCGGGTCGGGGGTGAGCAGTTCTTC; CDR3aa: CASSLVRVGGEQFF
d_gene: TRBD2; abundance: NA; j_gene: TRBJ2-7; v_gene: TRBV27; CDR3nt: TGTGCCAGCACGGGAGGTGGGAACTACGAGCAGTACTTC; CDR3aa: CASTGGGNYEQYF
d_gene: NA; abundance: NA; j_gene: TRBJ1-5; v_gene: TRBV5-1; CDR3nt: TGCGCCAGCAGCTTGGGACAGAGCCCAAATCAGCCCCAGCATTTT; CDR3aa: CASSLGQSPNQPQHF
d_gene: NA; abundance: NA; j_gene: TRBJ2-7; v_gene: TRBV20-1; CDR3nt: TGCAGTGCTAGGCGTTATCCCCCCCACGAGCAGTACTTC; CDR3aa: CSARRYPPHEQYF
d_gene: NA; abundance: many; j_gene: TRBJ1-5; v_gene: TRBV12-3/TRBV12-4; CDR3nt: TGTGCCAGCAGTTTCGGGGGGCCCTCTCAGCCCCAGCATTTT; CDR3aa: CASSFGGPSQPQHF
d_gene: NA; abundance: few; j_gene: TRBJ1-1; v_gene: TRBV13; CDR3nt: TGTGCCAGCAGCTTTTATCCGACAAACATGAACACTGAAGCTTTCTTT; CDR3aa: CASSFYPTNMNTEAFF
d_gene: NA; abundance: many; j_gene: TRBJ1-1; v_gene: TRBV28; CDR3nt: TGTGCCAGCAGTTTGTCGGGGGCCGCTTTCTTT; CDR3aa: CASSLSGAAFF
d_gene: NA; abundance: many; j_gene: TRBJ2-7; v_gene: TRBV10-2; CDR3nt: TGCGCCAGCATTGAACAACCGGGACTGCGCTACTCCTACGAGCAGTACTTC; CDR3aa: CASIEQPGLRYSYEQYF
d_gene: NA; abundance: many; j_gene: TRBJ1-5; v_gene: TRBV27; CDR3nt: TGTGCCAGCAGATCGGTCGGGGGCGGACAGCCCCAGCATTTT; CDR3aa: CASRSVGGGQPQHF
d_gene: NA; abundance: NA; j_gene: TRBJ1-6; v_gene: TRBV5-1; CDR3nt: TGCGCCAGCAGCTTGGCTGAGACCTCACCCCTCCACTTT; CDR3aa: CASSLAETSPLHF
d_gene: NA; abundance: few; j_gene: TRBJ1-6; v_gene: TRBV18; CDR3nt: TGTGCCAGCTCACCAAAAGCCGCGGGGAATTCACCCCTCCACTTT; CDR3aa: CASSPKAAGNSPLHF
d_gene: NA; abundance: many; j_gene: TRBJ1-2; v_gene: TRBV27; CDR3nt: TGTGCCAGCAGTTTACCGTCAGGAACGGGCTACACCTTC; CDR3aa: CASSLPSGTGYTF
d_gene: TRBD1; abundance: NA; j_gene: TRBJ1-4; v_gene: TRBV4-1; CDR3nt: TGCGCCAGCAGCCAAGATCCGGCAGGGGGCCGTAATGAAACACTGTTTTTT; CDR3aa: CASSQDPAGGRNETLFF
d_gene: NA; abundance: NA; j_gene: TRBJ2-7; v_gene: TRBV6-5; CDR3nt: TGTGCCACCAGTTTGTCCGGGAAATCCTACGAGCAGTACTTC; CDR3aa: CATSLSGKSYEQYF
d_gene: TRBD2; abundance: many; j_gene: TRBJ2-3; v_gene: TRBV28; CDR3nt: TGTGCCAGCAGTCCCGACGGACTAGCGGGCCGAGGCACAGATACGCAGTATTTT; CDR3aa: CASSPDGLAGRGTDTQYF
d_gene: NA; abundance: many; j_gene: TRBJ2-2; v_gene: TRBV7-9; CDR3nt: TGTGCCAGCAGCCGTAGCGCTTCAGAGGTCGGGGAGCTGTTTTTT; CDR3aa: CASSRSASEVGELFF
d_gene: NA; abundance: few; j_gene: TRBJ2-7; v_gene: TRBV5-6; CDR3nt: TGTGCCAGCAGCTTAGCGGGACAGTACTACGAGCAGTACTTC; CDR3aa: CASSLAGQYYEQYF
d_gene: NA; abundance: NA; j_gene: TRBJ2-2; v_gene: TRBV12-5; CDR3nt: TGTGCTAGTGGTCCGGGCGTGGACCTCCGCATCGGGGAGCTGTTTTTT; CDR3aa: CASGPGVDLRIGELFF
d_gene: NA; abundance: NA; j_gene: TRBJ1-4; v_gene: TRBV9; CDR3nt: TGTGCCAGCAGCGCGGAGACAGCAACTAATGAAAAACTGTTTTTT; CDR3aa: CASSAETATNEKLFF
d_gene: TRBD1; abundance: NA; j_gene: TRBJ2-5; v_gene: TRBV5-1; CDR3nt: TGCGCCAGCAGCCTAGGGACAGGAAAAGAGACCCAGTACTTC; CDR3aa: CASSLGTGKETQYF
d_gene: NA; abundance: many; j_gene: TRBJ1-4; v_gene: TRBV5-6; CDR3nt: TGTGCCAGCAGCTTGCTCGGGGTTGCCAATGAAAAACTGTTTTTT; CDR3aa: CASSLLGVANEKLFF
d_gene: TRBD2; abundance: many; j_gene: TRBJ2-3; v_gene: TRBV18; CDR3nt: TGTGCCAGCTCACCCTTCCTAGCGGGAGAGGCAGATACGCAGTATTTT; CDR3aa: CASSPFLAGEADTQYF
d_gene: NA; abundance: many; j_gene: TRBJ2-1; v_gene: TRBV27; CDR3nt: TGTGCCAGCAGTAGCTCCCGGAAGTCCTACAATGAGCAGTTCTTC; CDR3aa: CASSSSRKSYNEQFF
d_gene: TRBD2; abundance: few; j_gene: TRBJ2-1; v_gene: TRBV20-1; CDR3nt: TGCAGTCGTTCTAGCGGGGTACGCAATGAGCAGCTCTTC; CDR3aa: CSRSSGVRNEQLF
d_gene: TRBD2; abundance: many; j_gene: TRBJ2-2; v_gene: TRBV6-2/TRBV6-3; CDR3nt: TGTGCCAGCAGTAGAAGACTAAACGGGAGGGCTTTGAACACCGGGGAGCTGTTTTTT; CDR3aa: CASSRRLNGRALNTGELFF
d_gene: NA; abundance: NA; j_gene: TRBJ1-5; v_gene: TRBV19; CDR3nt: TGTGCCAGCACCCCCACAGGATCGAGCAATCAGCCCCAGCATTTT; CDR3aa: CASTPTGSSNQPQHF
d_gene: NA; abundance: many; j_gene: TRBJ2-7; v_gene: TRBV6-5; CDR3nt: TGTGCCAGCAGTTACGGGGCGGGGTACGAGCAGTACTTC; CDR3aa: CASSYGAGYEQYF
d_gene: TRBD1; abundance: NA; j_gene: TRBJ1-2; v_gene: TRBV28; CDR3nt: TGTGCCAGCCGACAGGGAACGGGGGGCTACACCTTC; CDR3aa: CASRQGTGGYTF
d_gene: TRBD2; abundance: many; j_gene: TRBJ2-1; v_gene: TRBV27; CDR3nt: TGTGCCAGCAGTCTCCTAAGACGGCTAGCGGGGTACAATGAGCAGTTCTTC; CDR3aa: CASSLLRRLAGYNEQFF
d_gene: NA; abundance: few; j_gene: TRBJ1-1; v_gene: TRBV4-2; CDR3nt: TGTGCCAGCAGCCAACAGGGGTCGAACACTGAAGCTTTCTTT; CDR3aa: CASSQQGSNTEAFF
d_gene: TRBD1; abundance: NA; j_gene: TRBJ1-4; v_gene: TRBV4-1; CDR3nt: TGCGCCAGCAGCCAAGGGACAGGGTCCGAAAAACTGTTTTTT; CDR3aa: CASSQGTGSEKLFF
d_gene: NA; abundance: few; j_gene: TRBJ2-7; v_gene: TRBV6-5; CDR3nt: TGTGCCAGCAGTTACTCAGGATGGGGGAAAGAGCAGTACTTC; CDR3aa: CASSYSGWGKEQYF
d_gene: NA; abundance: many; j_gene: TRBJ2-5; v_gene: TRBV7-9; CDR3nt: TGTGCCAGCAGCTATAGGAGGTTGGCCTGGGCAGGGCCAGAAGAGACCCAGTACTTC; CDR3aa: CASSYRRLAWAGPEETQYF
d_gene: TRBD2; abundance: many; j_gene: TRBJ2-7; v_gene: TRBV3-1; CDR3nt: TGTGCCAGCAGCCAAGAAGACGGGAGGGGAAACTACGAGCAGTACTTC; CDR3aa: CASSQEDGRGNYEQYF
d_gene: NA; abundance: NA; j_gene: TRBJ2-3; v_gene: TRBV27; CDR3nt: TGTGCCAGCAGTTCGGGACCGCCGCAAGGTACAGATACGCAGTATTTT; CDR3aa: CASSSGPPQGTDTQYF
d_gene: NA; abundance: many; j_gene: TRBJ2-1; v_gene: TRBV27; CDR3nt: TGTGCCAGCAGTTTATGGGATATAGGGCGGGGAGGACCCAATGAGCAGTTCTTC; CDR3aa: CASSLWDIGRGGPNEQFF
d_gene: NA; abundance: many; j_gene: TRBJ2-7; v_gene: TRBV5-6; CDR3nt: TGTGCCAGCAGCTTGGCGGCGGGATTCTCCTACGAGCAGTACTTC; CDR3aa: CASSLAAGFSYEQYF
d_gene: TRBD1; abundance: many; j_gene: TRBJ1-1; v_gene: TRBV18; CDR3nt: TGTGCCAGCTCACCTCGGGAGGGGGCCCCGGACGCTGAAGCTTTCTTT; CDR3aa: CASSPREGAPDAEAFF
d_gene: NA; abundance: few; j_gene: TRBJ2-7; v_gene: TRBV5-1; CDR3nt: TGCGCCAGCAGCTCCGACCAATACTACGAGCAGTACTTC; CDR3aa: CASSSDQYYEQYF
d_gene: NA; abundance: many; j_gene: TRBJ2-7; v_gene: TRBV27; CDR3nt: TGTGCCAGCAGCCGATCCCGGGACGACTACGAGCAGTACTTC; CDR3aa: CASSRSRDDYEQYF
d_gene: TRBD1; abundance: few; j_gene: TRBJ2-5; v_gene: TRBV18; CDR3nt: TGTGCCAGCGAGACAGGGCCCGAAACGACCCAGTACTTC; CDR3aa: CASETGPETTQYF
d_gene: NA; abundance: once; j_gene: TRBJ1-1; v_gene: TRBV7-9; CDR3nt: TGTGCCAGCTCGGAGTTACCCCTTGACACTGAAGCTTTCTTT; CDR3aa: CASSELPLDTEAFF
d_gene: NA; abundance: many; j_gene: TRBJ2-7; v_gene: TRBV11-2; CDR3nt: TGTGCCAGCAGCCCCTTGACAGGTCTCTCCTACGAGCAGTACTTC; CDR3aa: CASSPLTGLSYEQYF
d_gene: NA; abundance: many; j_gene: TRBJ2-7; v_gene: TRBV10-3; CDR3nt: TGTGCCATCAGTAAACGTGACCTGGACTGGCGAAGCCCCTACGAGCAGTACTTC; CDR3aa: CAISKRDLDWRSPYEQYF
d_gene: NA; abundance: NA; j_gene: TRBJ1-2; v_gene: TRBV3-1; CDR3nt: TGTGCCAGCAGCCAAGATACTCGATATGGCTACACCTTC; CDR3aa: CASSQDTRYGYTF
d_gene: NA; abundance: many; j_gene: TRBJ1-4; v_gene: TRBV30; CDR3nt: TGTGCCTGGAGTAGGCAGAATGAAAAACTGTTTTTT; CDR3aa: CAWSRQNEKLFF
d_gene: NA; abundance: many; j_gene: TRBJ1-1; v_gene: TRBV5-1; CDR3nt: TGCGCCAGCAGCTTCGAGATGGGGGCAGGTTTGAACACTGAAGCTTTCTTT; CDR3aa: CASSFEMGAGLNTEAFF